The rows below give T cell receptor beta chains drawn from one sample of a study of cytomegalovirus exposure and HLA in healthy donors. TCRdb's copy holds only in-frame clones and misses some; the assay was immunoSEQ multiplex PCR. The sample carries roughly 89,000 clones, 65% to 80% recorded once. Specimen: PBMCs. Receptor source: a man aged 25-45 years in good health and CMV-seropositive. CDR3s include the opening cysteine and the closing phenylalanine or tryptophan. The D gene is left open where the match is weak. The size field is filled for only some rows; it gives once, few, many or a size class.

d_call: -; clone_size: -; v_call: TRBV9; j_call: TRBJ2-3; cdr3_nt: TGTGCCAGCAGCACCAGGGGGGACACAGATACGCAGTATTTT; cdr3_aa: CASSTRGDTDTQYF
d_call: -; clone_size: few; v_call: TRBV4-2; j_call: TRBJ2-3; cdr3_nt: TGTGCCAGCAGCCTCATACACGGGAGCACAGATACGCAGTATTTT; cdr3_aa: CASSLIHGSTDTQYF
d_call: -; clone_size: -; v_call: TRBV11-1; j_call: TRBJ1-2; cdr3_nt: TGTGCCAGCAGCCCCGACAGGAACTATGGCTACACCTTC; cdr3_aa: CASSPDRNYGYTF
d_call: TRBD2; clone_size: -; v_call: TRBV18; j_call: TRBJ2-3; cdr3_nt: TGTGCCAGCTCATTTTTAGGCGGGGGAGAGACTACTACGCAGTATTTT; cdr3_aa: CASSFLGGGETTTQYF
d_call: -; clone_size: few; v_call: TRBV7-9; j_call: TRBJ2-5; cdr3_nt: TGTGCCAGCAGCTTAATAGCCGCTGAGACCCAGTACTTC; cdr3_aa: CASSLIAAETQYF
d_call: -; clone_size: -; v_call: TRBV19; j_call: TRBJ1-5; cdr3_nt: TGTGCCAGTAGTATAGTTCTGTCGAGCTATAGCAATCAGCCCCAGCATTTT; cdr3_aa: CASSIVLSSYSNQPQHF
d_call: TRBD1; clone_size: -; v_call: TRBV2; j_call: TRBJ1-4; cdr3_nt: TGTGCCAGCAGGGCTAGACAGGGGAATGAAAAACTGTTTTTT; cdr3_aa: CASRARQGNEKLFF
d_call: TRBD2; clone_size: -; v_call: TRBV6-1; j_call: TRBJ2-6; cdr3_nt: TGTGCCAGCAGGGGGGGAGGGTCTGGGGCCAACGTCCTGACTTTC; cdr3_aa: CASRGGGSGANVLTF
d_call: TRBD1; clone_size: -; v_call: TRBV28; j_call: TRBJ1-6; cdr3_nt: TGTGCCAGCAGTTTACTTTCGGCCGGGACAGGGAATTCACCCCTCCACTTT; cdr3_aa: CASSLLSAGTGNSPLHF
d_call: TRBD2; clone_size: -; v_call: TRBV4-2; j_call: TRBJ2-3; cdr3_nt: TGTGCCAGCAGCCAAGATCCCCCGGGGACTAGTGGCTCAGATACGCAGTATTTT; cdr3_aa: CASSQDPPGTSGSDTQYF
d_call: -; clone_size: -; v_call: TRBV21-1; j_call: TRBJ2-3; cdr3_nt: TGTGCCAGCAGTAGCCCAGATACGCAGTATTTT; cdr3_aa: CASSSPDTQYF
d_call: TRBD2; clone_size: -; v_call: TRBV19; j_call: TRBJ2-1; cdr3_nt: TGTGCCAGTAAGCTAGCGGGGGGGAACTCCTACAATGAGCAGTTCTTC; cdr3_aa: CASKLAGGNSYNEQFF
d_call: TRBD1; clone_size: -; v_call: TRBV6-5; j_call: TRBJ1-4; cdr3_nt: TGTGCCAGCAGCCCGACAGGGAGTGAAAAACTGTTTTTT; cdr3_aa: CASSPTGSEKLFF
d_call: TRBD1; clone_size: -; v_call: TRBV5-6; j_call: TRBJ2-5; cdr3_nt: TGTGCCAGCAGCTGGGAGACAGGGCTTCAAAAGACCCAGTACTTC; cdr3_aa: CASSWETGLQKTQYF
d_call: -; clone_size: -; v_call: TRBV4-1; j_call: TRBJ2-7; cdr3_nt: TGCGCCAGCAGCCAAGAACAAGGAGAAGGGGGGGGGTACGAGCAGTACTTC; cdr3_aa: CASSQEQGEGGGYEQYF
d_call: -; clone_size: -; v_call: TRBV5-1; j_call: TRBJ2-2; cdr3_nt: TGCGCCAGCAGCTTTGTCGGGGGGCAGGCCGGGGAGCTGTTTTTT; cdr3_aa: CASSFVGGQAGELFF
d_call: -; clone_size: -; v_call: TRBV19; j_call: TRBJ2-5; cdr3_nt: TGTGCCAGTAGTCCCCCCCAGTTAGGGGGGACCCAGTACTTC; cdr3_aa: CASSPPQLGGTQYF
d_call: TRBD1; clone_size: -; v_call: TRBV11-2; j_call: TRBJ2-2; cdr3_nt: TGTGCCAGCAGCTTAACGAGGGGTCGGTCAGGGGGCACCGGGGAGCTGTTTTTT; cdr3_aa: CASSLTRGRSGGTGELFF
d_call: TRBD1; clone_size: once; v_call: TRBV7-9; j_call: TRBJ2-7; cdr3_nt: TGTTCCAGCAACACCGCCGGGACAGTAAGCTCCTACGAGCAGTACTTC; cdr3_aa: CSSNTAGTVSSYEQYF
d_call: -; clone_size: -; v_call: TRBV7-6; j_call: TRBJ2-2; cdr3_nt: TGTGCCAGCAGCCCTATCCTGGCGAACACCGGGGAGCTGTTTTTT; cdr3_aa: CASSPILANTGELFF
d_call: TRBD1; clone_size: -; v_call: TRBV7-2; j_call: TRBJ1-1; cdr3_nt: TGTGCCAGCAGCTTCAAAACGACAGGGGAGGTTGAAGCTTTCTTT; cdr3_aa: CASSFKTTGEVEAFF
d_call: -; clone_size: -; v_call: TRBV7-2; j_call: TRBJ2-7; cdr3_nt: TGTGCCAGCAGCTTAGGGCAGAGACGGAGCTCCTACGAGCAGTACTTC; cdr3_aa: CASSLGQRRSSYEQYF
d_call: -; clone_size: -; v_call: TRBV7-9; j_call: TRBJ2-7; cdr3_nt: TGTGCCAGCAGCCAGACGAGAGGGGGGGCGCCCTCCTCCTACGAGCAGTACTTC; cdr3_aa: CASSQTRGGAPSSYEQYF
d_call: TRBD1; clone_size: -; v_call: TRBV9; j_call: TRBJ1-2; cdr3_nt: TGTGCCAGCAGCGTCGCGGACAGGGGGCGCGAACGCTATGGCTACACCTTC; cdr3_aa: CASSVADRGRERYGYTF
d_call: TRBD1; clone_size: -; v_call: TRBV2; j_call: TRBJ2-3; cdr3_nt: TGTGCCATAGACAGGGGGCGGACAGATACGCAGTATTTT; cdr3_aa: CAIDRGRTDTQYF
d_call: -; clone_size: -; v_call: TRBV2; j_call: TRBJ2-2; cdr3_nt: TGTGCCAGCAGTGATGGGGGGAAGGCCGGGGAGCTGTTTTTT; cdr3_aa: CASSDGGKAGELFF
d_call: -; clone_size: -; v_call: TRBV6-1; j_call: TRBJ1-5; cdr3_nt: TGTGCCAGCAGTGAAGCGCAGTTCCAAGATCAGCCCCAGCATTTT; cdr3_aa: CASSEAQFQDQPQHF
d_call: -; clone_size: -; v_call: TRBV5-1; j_call: TRBJ2-3; cdr3_nt: TGCGCCAGCAGCTTGGGTCTGCGGGGCAACACAGATACGCAGTATTTT; cdr3_aa: CASSLGLRGNTDTQYF
d_call: -; clone_size: -; v_call: TRBV4-2; j_call: TRBJ2-5; cdr3_nt: TGTGCCAGCAGCCAAGTGCCTGTAGGCAGGGCGAAGGGGACCCAGTACTTC; cdr3_aa: CASSQVPVGRAKGTQYF
d_call: -; clone_size: few; v_call: TRBV7-8; j_call: TRBJ1-4; cdr3_nt: TGTGCAGTAGCGGAGGGCAGGGGACTAGAAAAACTGTTTTTT; cdr3_aa: CAVAEGRGLEKLFF
d_call: -; clone_size: -; v_call: TRBV11-2; j_call: TRBJ2-1; cdr3_nt: TGTGCCAGCAGCTTGGGGGGAGCGAGGGGGGGGCGGAATGAGCAGTTCTTC; cdr3_aa: CASSLGGARGGRNEQFF
d_call: TRBD2; clone_size: -; v_call: TRBV9; j_call: TRBJ2-3; cdr3_nt: TGTGCCAGCAGCGCAGATCTAGCGGGTGGCACAGATACGCAGTATTTT; cdr3_aa: CASSADLAGGTDTQYF
d_call: -; clone_size: -; v_call: TRBV27; j_call: TRBJ2-5; cdr3_nt: TGTGCCAGCAGTTTATACAGGGGGGGTCTAGAGACCCAGTACTTC; cdr3_aa: CASSLYRGGLETQYF
d_call: -; clone_size: -; v_call: TRBV16; j_call: TRBJ2-7; cdr3_nt: TGTGCCAGCAGCCAATCTAAGTACTACGAGCAGTACTTC; cdr3_aa: CASSQSKYYEQYF
d_call: -; clone_size: -; v_call: TRBV7-9; j_call: TRBJ2-1; cdr3_nt: TGTGCCAGCAGCCCGGACACGAGCTCCTACAATGAGCAGTTCTTC; cdr3_aa: CASSPDTSSYNEQFF
d_call: TRBD1; clone_size: -; v_call: TRBV15; j_call: TRBJ2-7; cdr3_nt: TGTGCCACCAGCAGAGATGGGACAGGGAGCGAGCAGTACTTC; cdr3_aa: CATSRDGTGSEQYF
d_call: TRBD1; clone_size: -; v_call: TRBV23-1; j_call: TRBJ2-1; cdr3_nt: TGCGCCAGCAGTCGATCACCGGGACAGGGGGGCGATGAGCAGTTCTTC; cdr3_aa: CASSRSPGQGGDEQFF
d_call: -; clone_size: many; v_call: TRBV4-1; j_call: TRBJ1-1; cdr3_nt: TGCGCCAGCAGCCAAAACGACTATAAAAGACATAAGAACACTGAAGCTTTCTTT; cdr3_aa: CASSQNDYKRHKNTEAFF
d_call: -; clone_size: -; v_call: TRBV19; j_call: TRBJ1-2; cdr3_nt: TGTGCCAGTAGTATCCTCGGAGCTAACTATGGCTACACCTTC; cdr3_aa: CASSILGANYGYTF
d_call: TRBD2; clone_size: -; v_call: TRBV5-1; j_call: TRBJ2-1; cdr3_nt: TGCGCCAGCAAATCTGAGGTAGCGGGGGTTTCGTTCTTC; cdr3_aa: CASKSEVAGVSFF
d_call: -; clone_size: once; v_call: TRBV6-5; j_call: TRBJ1-5; cdr3_nt: TGTGCCAGCAGTTACAAGACAGGAGATCAGCCCCAGCATTTT; cdr3_aa: CASSYKTGDQPQHF
d_call: TRBD1; clone_size: once; v_call: TRBV2; j_call: TRBJ1-1; cdr3_nt: TGTGCCAGCATTGGAGGGGGCATGAACACTGAAGCTTTCTTT; cdr3_aa: CASIGGGMNTEAFF
d_call: -; clone_size: few; v_call: TRBV27; j_call: TRBJ2-1; cdr3_nt: TGTGCCAGCAGTTTGCGGATGGTGAGTTTTGAGCAGTTCTTC; cdr3_aa: CASSLRMVSFEQFF
d_call: -; clone_size: -; v_call: TRBV10-3; j_call: TRBJ1-2; cdr3_nt: TGTGCCATCAGTGAGTTTACAGCAAACCATGGCTACACCTTC; cdr3_aa: CAISEFTANHGYTF
d_call: TRBD2; clone_size: -; v_call: TRBV14; j_call: TRBJ2-1; cdr3_nt: TGTGCCACTGGGGGGGAGACTAGCGGGGATCTCTACAATGAGCAGTTCTTC; cdr3_aa: CATGGETSGDLYNEQFF
d_call: TRBD2; clone_size: -; v_call: TRBV9; j_call: TRBJ2-3; cdr3_nt: TGTGCCAGCAGCGTAGCTACCTCTAGCGGGGGGGCATTAGATACGCAGTATTTT; cdr3_aa: CASSVATSSGGALDTQYF
d_call: -; clone_size: -; v_call: TRBV6-6; j_call: TRBJ1-2; cdr3_nt: TGTGCCAGCAGCCGCACAGGTGACTATGGCTACACCTTC; cdr3_aa: CASSRTGDYGYTF
d_call: TRBD1; clone_size: -; v_call: TRBV29-1; j_call: TRBJ2-7; cdr3_nt: TGCAGCGTAACCGGGACAGACTACTACGAGCAGTACTTC; cdr3_aa: CSVTGTDYYEQYF
d_call: -; clone_size: -; v_call: TRBV5-4; j_call: TRBJ1-2; cdr3_nt: TGTGCCAGCAGCTTCGGGGGGGCTAACTATGGCTACACCTTC; cdr3_aa: CASSFGGANYGYTF
d_call: TRBD1; clone_size: once; v_call: TRBV19; j_call: TRBJ2-3; cdr3_nt: TGTGCCAGTATGGGGACAGCGAGCACAGATACGCAGTATTTT; cdr3_aa: CASMGTASTDTQYF
d_call: -; clone_size: -; v_call: TRBV7-9; j_call: TRBJ2-2; cdr3_nt: TGTTCCAGCAGCTCGACAGTTAACACCGGGGAGCTGTTTTTT; cdr3_aa: CSSSSTVNTGELFF
d_call: -; clone_size: few; v_call: TRBV4-1; j_call: TRBJ1-1; cdr3_nt: TGCGCCAGCAGCCAGACAGGTTTGACTGAAGCTTTCTTT; cdr3_aa: CASSQTGLTEAFF